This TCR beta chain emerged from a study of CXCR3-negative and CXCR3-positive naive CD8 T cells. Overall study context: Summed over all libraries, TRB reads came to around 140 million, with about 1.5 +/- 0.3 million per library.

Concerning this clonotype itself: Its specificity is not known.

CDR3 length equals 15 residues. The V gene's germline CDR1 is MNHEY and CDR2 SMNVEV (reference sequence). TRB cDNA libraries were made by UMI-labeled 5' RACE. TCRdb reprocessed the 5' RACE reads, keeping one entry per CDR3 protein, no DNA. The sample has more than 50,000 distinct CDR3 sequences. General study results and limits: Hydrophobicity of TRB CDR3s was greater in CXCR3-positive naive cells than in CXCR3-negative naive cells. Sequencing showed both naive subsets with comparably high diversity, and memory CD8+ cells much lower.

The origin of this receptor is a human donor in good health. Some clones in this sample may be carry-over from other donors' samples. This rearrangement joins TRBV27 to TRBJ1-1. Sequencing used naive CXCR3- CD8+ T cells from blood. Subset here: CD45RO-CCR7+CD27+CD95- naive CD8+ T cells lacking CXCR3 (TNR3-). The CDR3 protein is CAISLSMAVNTEAFF.